In this sample, the clone carrying this T cell receptor (beta chain) turned up many times. Deletions cut 9 bases from V and 1 base from J, with 10 bases between. Germline-derived CDR1 and CDR2 are LNHDA and SQIVND (reference sequence). The CDR3 consists of 14 residues. The record originates from a study of early T cells in non-severe SARS-CoV-2 infection. At the level of the study: Unsorted whole-blood RNA was sequenced in bulk, leaving chains unpaired.

Unique molecular identifiers were attached to individual cDNA molecules. TCRdb independently ran MiXCR on the 5' RACE reads; one entry per CDR3 protein. The repertoire holds 60,000 to 75,000 distinct CDR3 sequences, with about 12% as singletons. The clonotype comes from an adult who was a healthcare worker with PCR-confirmed SARS-CoV-2 infection or an uninfected control (not recorded which). Material: whole blood. The chain couples TRBV19 to TRBJ1-6, with D unresolved. The CDR3 reads CASTKTSYNSPLHF. In DNA, the CDR3 is TGTGCCAGCACGAAGACTTCCTATAATTCACCCCTCCACTTT.